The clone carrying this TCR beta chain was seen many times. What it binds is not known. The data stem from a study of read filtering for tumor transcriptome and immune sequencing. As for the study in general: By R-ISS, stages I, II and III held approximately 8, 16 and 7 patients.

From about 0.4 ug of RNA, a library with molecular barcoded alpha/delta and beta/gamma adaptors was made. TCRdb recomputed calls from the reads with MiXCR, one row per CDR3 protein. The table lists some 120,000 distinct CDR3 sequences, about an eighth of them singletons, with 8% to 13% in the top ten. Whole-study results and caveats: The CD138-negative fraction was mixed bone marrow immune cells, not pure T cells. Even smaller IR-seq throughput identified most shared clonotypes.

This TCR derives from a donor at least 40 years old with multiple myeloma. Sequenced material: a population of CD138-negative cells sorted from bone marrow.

CDR3 DNA: TGTGCCAGCAGCGCGCGAACAGGAACTTCGGAGCTGTTTTTT. Translation gives CASSARTGTSELFF. The V call is TRBV9, the J call TRBJ2-2; D might be TRBD1 (5 bases). The V end was cut by 3 bases, the J end by 10 bases, with 16 bases between. The length of the CDR3 is 14 residues. Per the germline V gene, CDR1 is SGDLS and CDR2 is YYNGEE.